The clone carrying this T cell receptor (beta chain) was observed at least ten times. The antigen is unknown. TCRdb passed the reads through MiXCR, listing each CDR3 protein once. The sample holds about 460,000 distinct CDR3 sequences, approximately 11% seen once. This specimen belongs to a study of T cell repertoires in cytomegalovirus infection. Study at large: TCR beta signatures that were public indicated CMV infection and matching HLA type. Notes on the study in general: Adding up the frequency of public TCR beta families identified people who carried CMV plus the relevant HLA. HLA-C-restricted CMV-specific TCR beta clonotypes prevailed in the ex vivo response.

Trimming removed 6 bases from V and 1 base from J, with 12 bases in between. Germline loops: CDR1 LGHNT, CDR2 FRNRAP. CDR3 length equals 14 residues. This TCR was recovered from a human donor in good health (CMV status not recorded). Some clones in this sample may be carry-over from other donors' samples. The rearrangement joins TRBV12-5 to TRBJ1-2; D gene ambiguous. Sequenced material: PBMCs. The CDR3 DNA is TGTGCTAGTGGCCCCTCGGGGTTTAACTATGGCTACACCTTC. Amino acids: CASGPSGFNYGYTF.